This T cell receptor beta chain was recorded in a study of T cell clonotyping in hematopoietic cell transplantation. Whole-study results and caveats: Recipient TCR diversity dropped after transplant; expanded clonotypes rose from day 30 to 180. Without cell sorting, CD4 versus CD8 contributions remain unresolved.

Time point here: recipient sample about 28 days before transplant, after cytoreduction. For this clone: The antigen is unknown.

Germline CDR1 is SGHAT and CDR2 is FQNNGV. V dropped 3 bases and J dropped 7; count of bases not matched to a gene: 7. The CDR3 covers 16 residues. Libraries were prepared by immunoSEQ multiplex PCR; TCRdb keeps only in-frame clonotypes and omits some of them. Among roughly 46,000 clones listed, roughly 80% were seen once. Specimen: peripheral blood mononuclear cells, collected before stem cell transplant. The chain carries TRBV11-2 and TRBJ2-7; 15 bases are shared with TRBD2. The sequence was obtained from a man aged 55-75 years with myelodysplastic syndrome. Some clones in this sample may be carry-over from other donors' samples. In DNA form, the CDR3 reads TGTGCCAGCAGCTTGGGTGGACTAGCGGGGGGGCTTGAGCAGTACTTC. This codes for CASSLGGLAGGLEQYF. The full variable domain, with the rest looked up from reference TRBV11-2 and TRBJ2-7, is EAGVAQSPRYKIIEKRQSVAFWCNPISGHATLYWYQQILGQGPKLLIQFQNNGVVDDSQLPKDRFSAERLKGVDSTLKIQPAKLEDSAVYLCASSLGGLAGGLEQYFGPGTRLTVT.